This T cell receptor beta chain was identified during a study of tumor and adjacent non-tumor tissue in lung cancer. The template was RNA from unsorted bulk tissue. The library came from three nested PCR rounds adapted from ARM-PCR protocols. TCRdb called the multiplex PCR reads again in MiXCR, with one record for every CDR3 protein. This table has over 110,000 distinct CDR3 sequences, approximately 72% appearing once. V trimming: 7 bases; J trimming: 2 bases; junction bases outside the gene matches: 9. This CDR3 region has 15 residues. Germline V gene sequence: CDR1 DFQATT, CDR2 SNEGSKA (reference sequence).

This receptor was obtained from a man between 60 and 75 years old with small cell lung cancer. The sequenced material came from lung tumor tissue. The chain combines TRBV20-1 with TRBJ2-1; 9 positions agree with TRBD2. CDR3 residues: CSVKPGLAAYNEQFF. The CDR3 region has the DNA TGCAGTGTCAAGCCGGGACTAGCAGCCTACAATGAGCAGTTCTTC.